The 30 T cell receptor beta chains below all came from one sample that was sequenced in a study of T cell repertoires in cytomegalovirus infection. The antigens of these receptors remain unknown. TCRdb re-derived calls from the reads in MiXCR, one entry per CDR3 protein. The sample carries around 710,000 distinct CDR3 sequences, 25% to 30% recorded once. The input for sequencing was cultured CD8+ T cells from PBMCs, taken from culture after CMV antigen stimulation. The receptor source for this set is a human donor in good health (CMV status not recorded). Some clones in this sample may be carry-over from other donors' samples.

The chain uses TRBV7-9 and TRBJ1-3, with D hard to call. There are 13 residues in the CDR3. The germline V gene has CDR1 SEHNR and CDR2 FQNEAQ (reference sequence). Between the trimmed V and J ends, which lost 7 bases and 4 bases, there was a span of 11 bases. The chain's CDR3 is CASTNGFGNTIYF. In nucleotides, the CDR3 is TGTGCCAGCACTAACGGGTTCGGAAACACCATATATTTT.

The chain combines TRBV19 with TRBJ2-1, with TRBD1 identical over 7 bases. Germline CDR1 and CDR2: LNHDA and SQIVND (reference sequence). This CDR3 has 15 residues. V gave up 3 bases and J gave up 8 bases; unmatched junction bases: 10. The CDR3 protein is CASSIVGTAPHEQFF. CDR3 in DNA: TGTGCCAGTAGTATTGTCGGGACAGCGCCTCATGAGCAGTTCTTC. Full variable domain (outside the CDR3, taken from reference TRBV19 and TRBJ2-1): DGGITQSPKYLFRKEGQNVTLSCEQNLNHDAMYWYRQDPGQGLRLIYYSQIVNDFQKGDIAEGYSVSREKKESFPLTVTSAQKNPTAFYLCASSIVGTAPHEQFFGPGTRLTVL.

This clonotype was seen more than once but under ten times. V gene TRBV2 combines with J gene TRBJ1-1, with 7 bases aligning to TRBD1. V was pared by 7 bases and J by 6 bases, with 14 bases of the junction left unmatched. CDR3 length: 15 amino acids. Looked up from germline, CDR1 is SNHLY and CDR2 is FYNNEI. In DNA form, the CDR3 reads TGTGCCAGCAAGGGCAGGGGGTTCCCTGGGGCTGAAGCTTTCTTT. This gives the protein CASKGRGFPGAEAFF.

The V call is TRBV27, the J call TRBJ1-2; TRBD1 is a possible D gene (6 bases). Trimming took 6 bases from V and 6 from J, leaving 14 bases between them. The CDR3 runs to 13 residues. Germline V gene sequence: CDR1 MNHEY, CDR2 SMNVEV (reference sequence). The CDR3 loop reads CASSQGSLDGYTF. The CDR3 DNA reads as TGTGCCAGCAGCCAGGGGTCCTTAGATGGCTACACCTTC.

This chain links TRBV19 with TRBJ1-1; 8 bases are shared with TRBD1. Germline V lookup: CDR1 LNHDA, CDR2 SQIVND (reference sequence). V shed 4 bases, J shed 0 bases, and the junction held 4 bases outside the gene matches. The CDR3 contains 15 residues. The CDR3 loop reads CASSNRQGMNTEAFF. CDR3 nucleotides: TGTGCCAGTAGTAACCGACAGGGGATGAACACTGAAGCTTTCTTT.

A few counts support this clonotype. The chain employs TRBV5-1 and TRBJ1-2; 8 bases are shared with TRBD1. V lost 4 bases, J lost 2 bases, and 10 bases stayed unmatched. The CDR3 is 16 residues long. Germline CDR1 and CDR2: SGHRS and YFSETQ. CDR3 region: CASSDPTGALNYGYTF. The DNA of the CDR3 is TGCGCCAGCAGCGACCCGACAGGGGCCCTCAACTATGGCTACACCTTC.

This clonotype was counted many times. V usage is TRBV7-2 and J usage is TRBJ2-1; TRBD1 is a possible D gene (6 bases). Germline CDR1 SGHTA, CDR2 FQGNSA. Trimming shortened V by 5 bases and J by 13 bases, and 15 bases separated the two germline ends. The CDR3 covers 12 residues. The CDR3 DNA sequence: TGTGCCAGCAGCCCGGGACAACCTCCTCAGTTCTTC. Its protein is CASSPGQPPQFF. The full variable domain, in which reference TRBV7-2 and TRBJ2-1 provide the parts outside the CDR3, is GAGVSQSPSNKVTEKGKDVELRCDPISGHTALYWYRQSLGQGLEFLIYFQGNSAPDKSGLPSDRFSAERTGGSVSTLTIQRTQQEDSAVYLCASSPGQPPQFFGPGTRLTVL.

This clonotype was observed a handful of times. CDR3 nucleotides: TGTGCCAGCAGTTTCCGCGGGGGAGTAGAAGAGCAGTTCTTC. Its protein is CASSFRGGVEEQFF. V gene TRBV27 combines with J gene TRBJ2-1, with TRBD2 matching 7 bases. The CDR3 extends over 14 amino acids. Germline assignment: CDR1 MNHEY and CDR2 SMNVEV (reference sequence). Unmatched junction bases numbered 9, after V lost 3 bases and J lost 10 bases.

This chain uses TRBV6-6 with TRBJ2-7; 7 bases agree with TRBD1. Germline values: CDR1 MNHNY, CDR2 SVGAGI (reference sequence). V was clipped by 5 bases and J by 3 bases; unmatched bases: 4. The CDR3 is 13 amino acids. For the CDR3, the DNA is TGTGCCAGCAGTGTCGGGACAGACTACGAGCAGTACTTC. Amino acid sequence: CASSVGTDYEQYF.

The rearrangement uses TRBV27 and TRBJ2-7, with a weak D call TRBD1 (6 bases). CDR1 is MNHEY, CDR2 SMNVEV, per germline (reference sequence). This CDR3 comprises 13 residues. The germline V and J ends were trimmed by 3 bases and 7 bases, with 13 bases remaining between them. The CDR3 DNA reads TGTGCCAGCAGTTTTGGGGGCGTGGGGGAGCAGTACGTC. It specifies CASSFGGVGEQYV.

This clonotype has ten or more counts. The gene calls are TRBV7-6 and TRBJ2-7; a weak D match, TRBD2 (6 bases). V shed 0 bases and J shed 7 bases, with 13 bases lying between them. This CDR3 comprises 14 residues. The V gene's germline CDR1 is SGHVS and CDR2 FNYEAQ. CDR3 in DNA: TGTGCCAGCAGCTTAGCTACAGCCGGGGGTGAGCAGTACTTC. Its translation is CASSLATAGGEQYF.

This clonotype appeared a few times. This chain connects TRBV28 to TRBJ2-5; D possibly corresponds to TRBD2 (6 bases). The CDR3 is made up of 15 amino acids. V dropped 2 bases and J dropped 1 base, with 11 bases sitting between them. Germline V gene data show CDR1 as MDHEN and CDR2 as SYDVKM. The DNA of the CDR3 is TGTGCCAGCAGTTTAACGGGGGATGGCCAAGAGACCCAGTACTTC. It codes for CASSLTGDGQETQYF.

This chain joins TRBV7-6 and TRBJ2-7; no firm D call. The V gene's germline CDR1 is SGHVS and CDR2 FNYEAQ. CDR3 length equals 13 residues. Trimming cost V 3 bases and J 7 bases, with 13 bases left between them. The CDR3: CASSFPPSPEQYV. In DNA form, the CDR3 reads TGTGCCAGCAGCTTTCCGCCGTCCCCGGAGCAGTACGTC.

This clonotype has just a few counts. V is TRBV2 and J is TRBJ1-2, with D perhaps TRBD1 (6 bases). The V end was cut by 3 bases, the J end by 3 bases, with 14 bases between. The CDR3 is made up of 15 amino acids. Germline CDR1 and CDR2: SNHLY and FYNNEI. For the CDR3, the DNA is TGTGCCAGCAGTGATCTAACAGGGAGGGACTATGGCTACACCTTC. This sequence encodes CASSDLTGRDYGYTF. Together with reference TRBV2 and TRBJ1-2, the CDR3 gives the full variable domain: EPEVTQTPSHQVTQMGQEVILRCVPISNHLYFYWYRQILGQKVEFLVSFYNNEISEKSEIFDDQFSVERPDGSNFTLKIRSTKLEDSAMYFCASSDLTGRDYGYTFGSGTRLTVV.

The table lists this clonotype with a few counts. This chain joins TRBV4-1 and TRBJ2-2; a weak D match, TRBD1 (5 bases). The CDR3 runs to 15 residues. Germline CDR1 reads MGHRA; CDR2 reads YSYEKL. Trimming pared 1 base from V and 3 bases from J, leaving 9 bases between. Written as DNA, the CDR3 is TGCGCCAGCAGCCAAGTACCAGGGTACACCGGGGAGCTGTTTTTT. Translation gives CASSQVPGYTGELFF.

This clonotype has just a few counts. The rearrangement joins TRBV14 to TRBJ1-6, with TRBD1 matching over 7 bases. The germline CDR1 and CDR2 sequences are SGHDN and FVKESK. The CDR3 sequence is 15 residues long. The V and J ends lost 4 bases and 10 bases, in that order; junction bases with no gene match: 10. The CDR3 reads CASSRKGRGQSPLHF. The CDR3 DNA sequence: TGTGCCAGCAGCCGTAAGGGAAGGGGGCAATCACCCCTCCACTTT.

This clonotype was recorded a few times. The chain employs TRBV28 and TRBJ2-4, with TRBD1 identical over 8 bases. The CDR3 is 19 amino acids. Losses at the gene ends were 0 bases for V and 7 bases for J; bases not matched to a gene: 17. In germline, CDR1 is MDHEN, CDR2 SYDVKM. As DNA, the CDR3 is TGTGCCAGCAGTTTATGGGCCGGGACAGGCTTTACTCCGGAGAACATTCAGTACTTC. Encoded protein: CASSLWAGTGFTPENIQYF.

In its sample, this clonotype was seen a few times. V and J are TRBV7-9 and TRBJ1-4; D unclear. Trimming pared 9 bases from V and 8 bases from J, leaving 16 bases between. Germline V gene lookup returns CDR1 SEHNR and CDR2 FQNEAQ (reference sequence). The CDR3 has 13 residues. For the CDR3, the DNA is TGTGCCAGTTTAGTAGCCGGGGAAGAAAAACTGTTTTTT. It yields the protein CASLVAGEEKLFF. Filled out from reference TRBV7-9 and TRBJ1-4, the complete variable domain reads DTGVSQNPRHKITKRGQNVTFRCDPISEHNRLYWYRQTLGQGPEFLTYFQNEAQLEKSRLLSDRFSAERPKGSFSTLEIQRTEQGDSAMYLCASLVAGEEKLFFGSGTQLSVL.

This clonotype has just a few counts. The chain combines TRBV7-9 with TRBJ2-7; a possible D gene is TRBD1 (7 bases). This CDR3 spans 12 amino acids. The V gene's germline CDR1 is SEHNR and CDR2 FQNEAQ (reference sequence). V dropped 5 bases and J dropped 9 bases, with 14 bases sitting between them. This CDR3 reads CASSRGTDVQYF. CDR3 DNA sequence: TGTGCCAGCAGCCGCGGGACAGATGTGCAGTACTTC.

V gene TRBV12-3 or TRBV12-4 combines with J gene TRBJ1-5, with TRBD1 matching 8 bases. The CDR3 extends over 14 amino acids. The trim removed 3 bases at V and 7 bases at J, leaving 5 bases unmatched. The CDR3: CASSFTGGSQPQHF. The CDR3 nucleotides are TGTGCCAGCAGTTTTACAGGGGGTTCACAGCCCCAGCATTTT.

The chain combines TRBV4-1 with TRBJ2-2; no definite D call. V lost 0 bases and J 2 bases, leaving 10 bases between the germline ends. This CDR3 comprises 16 residues. Germline CDR1 MGHRA, CDR2 YSYEKL. This chain's CDR3 is CASSQDTPPNTGELFF. Written as DNA, the CDR3 is TGCGCCAGCAGCCAAGACACCCCGCCCAACACCGGGGAGCTGTTTTTT.

V is TRBV29-1 and J is TRBJ1-2; 9 nucleotides match TRBD1. Germline lookup yields CDR1 SQVTM and CDR2 ANQGSEA. V was pared by 6 bases and J by 0 bases, with 8 bases of the junction left unmatched. The CDR3 is 15 residues long. The CDR3 is CSVEGTGISNYGYTF. The CDR3 bases are TGCAGCGTCGAGGGGACAGGGATTTCTAACTATGGCTACACCTTC.

This clonotype was recorded many times. The gene calls are TRBV29-1 and TRBJ2-3; D gene uncertain. Germline CDR1 SQVTM, CDR2 ANQGSEA. Trimming took off 1 base at V and 1 base at J, with 3 bases between the two ends. CDR3 length: 12 residues. CDR3 in amino acids: CSVEVGTDTQYF. In DNA, the CDR3 is TGCAGCGTTGAAGTTGGCACAGATACGCAGTATTTT.

The chain is built from TRBV6-2 or TRBV6-3 and TRBJ1-2; unclear D gene. The germline gives CDR1 MNHEY, CDR2 SVGEGT. The CDR3 contains 13 residues. Trimming cost V 2 bases and J 6 bases, with 10 bases left between them. CDR3 region: CASSYGLIDGYTF. The CDR3 DNA reads TGTGCCAGCAGTTACGGGCTGATAGATGGCTACACCTTC.

This clonotype was seen more than once but under ten times. The rearrangement joins TRBV7-6 to TRBJ1-4; the match to TRBD1 covers 8 bases. Trimming at V came to 6 bases and at J to 6 bases, leaving 6 bases not matched to a gene. CDR1 and CDR2 from the germline V gene are SGHVS and FNYEAQ. The CDR3 length is 14 residues. CDR3 region: CASSRQGSHEKLFF. The CDR3 coding sequence is TGTGCCAGCAGTAGACAGGGGTCCCATGAAAAACTGTTTTTT.

The V gene is TRBV25-1, the J gene TRBJ2-7; 8 bases line up with TRBD1. The CDR3 is 15 amino acids. Germline-derived CDR1 and CDR2 are MGHDK and SYGVNS. V trimming: 4 bases; J trimming: 3 bases; junction bases outside the gene matches: 8. CDR3 nucleotide sequence: TGTGCCAGCAGTGTTTCAGGGGGCAGAAACTACGAGCAGTACTTC. Translation: CASSVSGGRNYEQYF.

At least ten counts were recorded for this clonotype. This chain joins TRBV7-2 and TRBJ1-1; D is unresolved. Germline V gene data show CDR1 as SGHTA and CDR2 as FQGNSA. This CDR3 is built from 16 residues. Trimming left V 1 base short and J 0 bases short, with 12 bases between. CDR3 amino acids: CASSLDPFAVNTEAFF. CDR3 DNA sequence: TGTGCCAGCAGCTTAGATCCGTTTGCTGTGAACACTGAAGCTTTCTTT.

V and J are TRBV7-9 and TRBJ2-1; 13 bases fit TRBD2. Germline trimming cut 5 bases from V and 0 bases from J; bases unmatched to any gene: 1. Germline lookup yields CDR1 SEHNR and CDR2 FQNEAQ (reference sequence). There are 16 residues in the CDR3. In DNA, the CDR3 is TGTGCCAGCAGCACTAGCGGGGGGGGCTCCTACAATGAGCAGTTCTTC. Encoded protein: CASSTSGGGSYNEQFF.

This clonotype was counted a few times. The rearrangement links TRBV4-3 to TRBJ2-2; D is possibly TRBD2 (6 bases). Per germline, CDR1 LGHNA and CDR2 YSLEER. Trimming removed 0 bases at V and 3 bases at J, with 14 bases between. The CDR3 is 17 residues long. The CDR3 loop reads CASSQDRLRGYTGELFF. In DNA, the CDR3 is TGCGCCAGCAGCCAAGATCGCCTCCGGGGGTACACCGGGGAGCTGTTTTTT.

The chain joins TRBV6-1 to TRBJ2-2; TRBD2 is a possible D gene (5 bases). V shed 2 bases and J shed 5 bases, with 18 bases lying between them. CDR1 and CDR2 from the germline V gene are MNHNS and SASEGT. This CDR3 comprises 17 residues. The CDR3 here is CASSEPFIRTGTGELFF. The CDR3 DNA is TGTGCCAGCAGTGAACCGTTCATCAGGACGGGAACCGGGGAGCTGTTTTTT.